A selection of T cell receptor beta chains follows, all from one sample in a study of T cell clones after liver transplantation. Method: immunoSEQ multiplex PCR; TCRdb's copy keeps in-frame clones and lacks some. The table records tens of thousands of clones, 60% to 75% of them present only once. The sample was CD4+ T cells from blood, taken at the 22-month timepoint. The receptors here all came from a human patient who received a liver transplant. Some T cells may have come from the graft donor. Each CDR3 is given with its conserved first and last residue. The D gene is left open where the match is weak. The size entry is marked missing in some rows and otherwise reads once, few, many or a size class.

>TRBV5-1|TRBD1|TRBJ1-4|-
TGCGCCAGCAGCCCAGGACAGGGGGATGAAAAACTGTTTTTT
CASSPGQGDEKLFF
>TRBV5-4|-|TRBJ1-2|once
TGTGCCAGCAGGGAGAGTAGCCGGTGGGGCTACACCTTC
CASRESSRWGYTF
>TRBV9|-|TRBJ2-7|once
TGTGCCAGCAGCGGTGAGTTAGGAGGACCCTACGAGCAGTACTTC
CASSGELGGPYEQYF
>TRBV5-6|TRBD1|TRBJ1-4|few
TGTGCCAGCAGCATAGATAGTGTTTCGGGACAGGTGTTTTTT
CASSIDSVSGQVFF
>TRBV7-9|-|TRBJ1-4|-
TGTGCCAGCAGCTTAGAGCAGGGGACTAATGAAAAACTGTTTTTT
CASSLEQGTNEKLFF
>TRBV27|TRBD1|TRBJ1-2|few
TGTGCCAGTGGACAGGGGGGCTATGGCTACACCTTC
CASGQGGYGYTF
>TRBV19|-|TRBJ1-4|-
TGTGCCAGTAGATCCCAGGGAAGTGCAACTAATGAAAAACTGTTTTTT
CASRSQGSATNEKLFF
>TRBV5-1|TRBD1|TRBJ1-4|once
TGCGCCAGCAGCGTGGGACAGGGAAATGAAAAACTGTTTTTT
CASSVGQGNEKLFF
>TRBV28|-|TRBJ2-7|-
TGTGCCAGCAGTTTATCCGGGGGAGGCGAGCAGTACTTC
CASSLSGGGEQYF
>TRBV14|-|TRBJ2-1|-
TGTGCCAGCAGCCAAACCAGGGAGGGGGTCTCCTACAATGAGCAGTTCTTC
CASSQTREGVSYNEQFF
>TRBV15|-|TRBJ1-6|few
TGTGCCACCAGCAGAGACCCTAATTCACCCCTCCACTTT
CATSRDPNSPLHF
>TRBV11-3|-|TRBJ2-3|-
TGTGCCAGCAGCTGGGCAGCTACTAGCACAGATACGCAGTATTTT
CASSWAATSTDTQYF
>TRBV19|TRBD2|TRBJ2-3|-
TGTGCCAGTGGGAAAGAAGCGGGGTCCACAGATACGCAGTATTTT
CASGKEAGSTDTQYF
>TRBV28|TRBD1|TRBJ1-1|few
TGTGCCAGCAGTTCGGGGACAGGGAAGGCTGAAGCTTTCTTT
CASSSGTGKAEAFF
>TRBV6-6|-|TRBJ1-1|-
TGTGCCAGCAGATCCCAGGTGCACACTGAAGCTTTCTTT
CASRSQVHTEAFF
>TRBV7-2|TRBD2|TRBJ2-1|-
TGTGCCAGCAGTCCCGGGACTAGTCTCAATGAGCAGTTCTTC
CASSPGTSLNEQFF
>TRBV2|-|TRBJ1-1|-
TGTGCCAGCAGTGAAATTCAAGGGGGTGGGGGAATGGCTTTCTTT
CASSEIQGGGGMAFF
>TRBV5-4|-|TRBJ2-2|-
TGTGCCAGCAGCTCCCCTTTATACGCGAACACCGGGGAGCTGTTTTTT
CASSSPLYANTGELFF
>TRBV27|TRBD1|TRBJ2-7|few
TGTGCCAGCAGTTTGAGTGGGGAGACAGGGCTTTCTAAGTACTTC
CASSLSGETGLSKYF
>TRBV27|-|TRBJ1-1|-
TGTGCCAGCAGGGCGGCAGGGTATTGGACTGAAGCTTTCTTT
CASRAAGYWTEAFF
>TRBV11-2|-|TRBJ1-2|-
TGTGCCAGCAGCTTAGAGAAGGGGGAGGGCTACACCTTC
CASSLEKGEGYTF
>TRBV4-2|TRBD2|TRBJ2-5|-
TGTGCCAGCAGCCAAGTCGGCGGGGGGGGGCCAGAAGAGACCCAGTACTTC
CASSQVGGGGPEETQYF
>TRBV2|-|TRBJ2-1|-
TGTGCCAGCAAAGGGAGGAGCGGTCCGAGCTCCTACAATGAGCAGTTCTTC
CASKGRSGPSSYNEQFF
>TRBV10-3|-|TRBJ1-6|-
TGTGCCATCAGTGGGGACACATACCATTCACCCCTCCACTTT
CAISGDTYHSPLHF
>TRBV6-5|TRBD2|TRBJ2-7|-
TGTGCCAGCCGTCCTAGCGGGGATTCCTACGAGCAGTACTTC
CASRPSGDSYEQYF
>TRBV14|-|TRBJ1-3|-
TGTGCCAGCAGCCAGGGAGGACAGCTTTTCTCTGGAAACACCATATATTTT
CASSQGGQLFSGNTIYF
>TRBV7-2|-|TRBJ2-2|-
TGTGCCAGCAGGCCAGCGGCGGGGCACACCGGGGAGCTGTTTTTT
CASRPAAGHTGELFF
>TRBV6-1|-|TRBJ1-1|few
TGTGCCAGCACCCTCCAAGGGGTGATGGTCACTGAAGCTTTCTTT
CASTLQGVMVTEAFF
>TRBV6-1|-|TRBJ1-2|-
TGTGCCAGCAGTGAAGCTCTGTACAGTTTTAACTATGGCTACACCTTC
CASSEALYSFNYGYTF
>TRBV7-2|-|TRBJ1-6|-
TGTGCCAGCAGCTTAGCACGGTTGGATTCACCCCTCCACTTT
CASSLARLDSPLHF
>TRBV9|-|TRBJ2-7|-
TGTGCCAGCAGCCCTACTTCAGGGCTAGGTGAGCAGTACTTC
CASSPTSGLGEQYF
>TRBV7-2|-|TRBJ2-7|-
TGTGCCAGCAGCTTAGGTCTCAGGGACTCCTACGAGCAGTACTTC
CASSLGLRDSYEQYF
>TRBV10-3|-|TRBJ1-3|-
TGTGCCATCAGTGAGTCAAAGGTCTCTGGAAACACCATATATTTT
CAISESKVSGNTIYF